The 29 T cell receptor beta chains given below trace back to one sample, sequenced in a study of memory CD4+ T cells and cytomegalovirus serostatus. The protocol was immunoSEQ multiplex PCR, while the TCRdb copy is restricted to in-frame clones and leaves out a portion. The repertoire holds some 40,000 clones, with around 80% as singletons. Single viable CD3+CD4+CD8-CD45RO+ cells were sorted as the memory CD4+ T cells. Material for sequencing was memory CD4+ T cells from blood. These receptors were collected from an adult in good health and CMV-seropositive.

This clone was detected only a few times. This chain uses TRBV6-1 with TRBJ1-6; D is possibly TRBD1 (5 bases). The CDR3 sequence is 15 residues long. V gave up 7 bases and J gave up 0 bases, with 10 bases separating them. Germline V gene data show CDR1 as MNHNS and CDR2 as SASEGT. This chain's CDR3 is CASTRDHSYNSPLHF. CDR3 bases: TGTGCCAGCACGAGGGACCACTCCTATAATTCACCCCTCCACTTT.

The V and J genes are TRBV27 and TRBJ1-5; D is unclear. Germline values: CDR1 MNHEY, CDR2 SMNVEV (reference sequence). The CDR3 contains 15 residues. Trimming removed 5 bases from V and 6 bases from J, with 17 bases in between. The DNA of the CDR3 is TGTGCCAGCAGTCCGCGACTGCTCCCTGGTCAGCCCCAGCATTTT. Amino acids: CASSPRLLPGQPQHF.

In its sample, this clone was seen once. This sequence joins TRBV5-6 and TRBJ2-7; 14 nucleotides align to TRBD2. Germline V CDR1 and CDR2: SGHDT, YYEEEE. J was trimmed by 5 bases and V by 4 bases; bases with no gene match: 2. The CDR3 has 14 residues. CDR3 bases: TGTGCCAGCAGCCCGGGACTAGCGGGAGACGAGCAGTACTTC. Translation: CASSPGLAGDEQYF.

J is TRBJ2-7 and V is TRBV18; the match to TRBD2 covers 11 bases. J gave up 4 bases and V 4 bases, and 0 bases lay outside the gene matches. CDR3 length: 13 amino acids. The germline CDR1 and CDR2 sequences are KGHSH and LQKENI. In nucleotides, the CDR3 is TGTGCCAGCTCACTAGCGGGAGGGTACGAGCAGTACTTC. As protein: CASSLAGGYEQYF.

Only a few counts were recorded for this clone. The chain links TRBV5-1 to TRBJ2-2, with D possibly TRBD2 on 5 matching bases. V was cut by 2 bases and J by 3 bases, with 11 bases left in between. Germline-derived CDR1 and CDR2 are SGHRS and YFSETQ. The CDR3 is made up of 15 amino acids. CDR3 sequence (DNA): TGCGCCAGCAGCTTAGGTGGACTTGACACCGGGGAGCTGTTTTTT. Protein sequence: CASSLGGLDTGELFF.

V usage is TRBV7-2 and J usage is TRBJ1-1; D ambiguous. Trimming took 4 bases from V and 1 from J, leaving 10 bases between them. Looked up from germline, CDR1 is SGHTA and CDR2 is FQGNSA. The CDR3 sequence is 14 residues long. Here the CDR3 DNA reads TGTGCCAGCAGCTCAGGACGGGAGAACACTGAAGCTTTCTTT. Its protein product is CASSSGRENTEAFF.

The V gene is TRBV19, the J gene TRBJ2-7; tentative D call: TRBD1 (6 bases). The V end was cut by 6 bases, the J end by 0 bases, with 21 bases between. The CDR3 length is 17 residues. Looked up from germline, CDR1 is LNHDA and CDR2 is SQIVND (reference sequence). In DNA, the CDR3 is TGTGCCAGTAGAGATACTGCGACAGGTCGGACCTCCTACGAGCAGTACTTC. Residues: CASRDTATGRTSYEQYF.

The sample holds a few counts of this clone. This chain connects TRBV9 to TRBJ1-1, with a tentative D call TRBD1 (5 bases). Germline V gene lookup returns CDR1 SGDLS and CDR2 YYNGEE. The CDR3 sequence is 14 residues long. Trimming left V 4 bases short and J 4 bases short, with 14 bases between. The CDR3 DNA reads TGTGCCAGCAGCCCTCAGGCAGGGAGCACTGAAGCTTTCTTT. Protein sequence: CASSPQAGSTEAFF.

This clone is a singleton in its sample. The V and J genes are TRBV11-2 and TRBJ1-1, with a tentative D call TRBD1 (5 bases). The CDR3 loop spans 15 amino acids. Trimming left V 4 bases short and J 4 bases short, with 16 bases between. Germline lookup yields CDR1 SGHAT and CDR2 FQNNGV. The CDR3 nucleotides are TGTGCCAGCAGCTCGTTGGGGGTCCCGAGCACTGAAGCTTTCTTT. This translates into CASSSLGVPSTEAFF.

This chain uses TRBV7-2 with TRBJ2-3; 8 bases align to TRBD2. Germline trimming cut 6 bases from V and 2 bases from J; bases unmatched to any gene: 7. The CDR3 sequence is 15 residues long. The germline V gene encodes CDR1 SGHTA and CDR2 FQGNSA. The CDR3 is CASRRSGGLTDTQYF. CDR3 coding DNA: TGTGCCAGCAGGAGGAGCGGGGGCCTCACAGATACGCAGTATTTT. The variable domain in full, completed from reference TRBV7-2 and TRBJ2-3, reads GAGVSQSPSNKVTEKGKDVELRCDPISGHTALYWYRQSLGQGLEFLIYFQGNSAPDKSGLPSDRFSAERTGGSVSTLTIQRTQQEDSAVYLCASRRSGGLTDTQYFGPGTRLTVL.

The J gene is TRBJ2-5, the V gene TRBV27, with TRBD2 matching 10 bases. CDR1 is MNHEY and CDR2 is SMNVEV in the germline V gene (reference sequence). With 6 bases clipped from V and 7 bases from J, the junction kept 14 bases outside the gene matches. This CDR3 contains 16 residues. CDR3 amino acids: CASSSLAGVNRGTQYF. As DNA, the CDR3 is TGTGCCAGCAGCTCGCTAGCGGGGGTCAACAGAGGGACCCAGTACTTC.

This chain joins TRBV6-5 and TRBJ1-4; D is undetermined. This CDR3 is built from 14 residues. From germline, CDR1 is MNHEY and CDR2 SVGAGI. Trimming removed 6 bases at V and 3 bases at J, with 11 bases between. In DNA, the CDR3 is TGTGCCAGCAGGCGAATCGGGGCTAATGAAAAACTGTTTTTT. Protein sequence: CASRRIGANEKLFF.

This clone was seen more than once but under ten times. This chain uses TRBV19 with TRBJ2-3; D not certain. The CDR3 contains 13 residues. V lost 0 bases, J lost 4 bases, and 5 bases lay in between. Germline loops: CDR1 LNHDA, CDR2 SQIVND (reference sequence). CDR3 amino acids: CASSIDRADTQYF. DNA of the CDR3: TGTGCCAGTAGTATAGATCGCGCAGATACGCAGTATTTT.

This clone was found once. The CDR3 is CASSLAWGLRSGNTIYF. DNA of the CDR3: TGTGCCAGCAGCTTAGCGTGGGGTCTTCGCTCTGGAAACACCATATATTTT. This rearrangement joins TRBV7-8 to TRBJ1-3, with D unclear. CDR1 is SGHVS, CDR2 FQNEAQ, per germline. The CDR3 length is 17 residues. Trimming cost V 0 bases and J 0 bases, with 12 bases left between them.

The chain uses TRBV7-2 and TRBJ1-2, with TRBD1 matching over 8 bases. In germline, CDR1 is SGHTA, CDR2 FQGNSA. V was clipped by 2 bases and J by 3 bases; unmatched bases: 5. The CDR3 loop spans 15 amino acids. The CDR3 loop is CASSLWDRLDYGYTF. The CDR3 coding sequence is TGTGCCAGCAGCTTATGGGACAGGTTGGACTATGGCTACACCTTC.

This clone has just a few counts. The chain uses TRBV7-9 and TRBJ2-1; D remains ambiguous. The germline V gene encodes CDR1 SEHNR and CDR2 FQNEAQ (reference sequence). The CDR3 runs 10 residues. Trimming removed 8 bases from V and 8 bases from J, with 7 bases in between. In DNA, the CDR3 is TGTGCCAGCTCTGGAGATGAGCAGTTCTTC. This encodes CASSGDEQFF.

The gene calls are TRBV7-2 and TRBJ2-4; TRBD2 might be the D (5 bases). The V gene lost 1 base and the J gene lost 0 bases, with 13 bases spanning the gap. The germline V gene encodes CDR1 SGHTA and CDR2 FQGNSA. The CDR3 has 17 residues. CDR3 in amino acids: CASSLGPSSSAKNIQYF. The CDR3 DNA sequence: TGTGCCAGCAGCTTAGGTCCTAGCAGCTCAGCCAAAAACATTCAGTACTTC.

The V and J genes are TRBV2 and TRBJ1-2; no definite D call. The germline CDR1 and CDR2 sequences are SNHLY and FYNNEI. V dropped 1 base and J dropped 4 bases, with 10 bases sitting between them. CDR3 size: 14 residues. CDR3: CASSEGGTGYGYTF. Written as DNA, the CDR3 is TGTGCCAGCAGTGAAGGTGGCACCGGCTATGGCTACACCTTC.

V is TRBV6-5 and J is TRBJ1-1; weak D call: TRBD1 (6 bases). The CDR3 extends over 10 amino acids. Trimming took off 5 bases at V and 9 bases at J, with 7 bases between the two ends. CDR1 and CDR2 (germline): MNHEY, SVGAGI. The CDR3 spells CASSDRKAFF. The CDR3 DNA follows: TGTGCCAGCAGTGACAGGAAAGCTTTCTTT.

In its sample, this clone was seen a few times. The rearrangement uses TRBV15 and TRBJ1-1; D unclear. The CDR3 sequence is 13 residues long. V gave up 0 bases and J gave up 5 bases, with 7 bases separating them. CDR1 LNHNV and CDR2 YYDKDF come from the germline V gene (reference sequence). CDR3 protein: CATSRDIRTEAFF. The CDR3 bases are TGTGCCACCAGCAGAGATATAAGGACTGAAGCTTTCTTT.

A few counts support this clone. The gene calls are TRBV4-2 and TRBJ1-4; unclear D gene. This CDR3 is built from 14 residues. CDR1 is LGHNA and CDR2 is YNFKEQ in the germline V gene. Trimming pared 0 bases from V and 4 bases from J, leaving 6 bases between. CDR3 in DNA: TGTGCCAGCAGCCAAGAACTAGTTAATGAAAAACTGTTTTTT. This translates into CASSQELVNEKLFF.

The V gene is TRBV6-6, the J gene TRBJ1-5; D is perhaps TRBD1 (6 bases). This CDR3 contains 15 residues. From germline, CDR1 is MNHNY and CDR2 SVGAGI (reference sequence). V was pared by 5 bases and J by 0 bases, with 11 bases between. The CDR3, as DNA: TGTGCCAGCAGTCCTTGGACAGATAGCAATCAGCCCCAGCATTTT. This encodes CASSPWTDSNQPQHF.

This chain links TRBV18 with TRBJ1-2; D is undetermined. Germline V gene lookup returns CDR1 KGHSH and CDR2 LQKENI. The CDR3 runs to 15 residues. Trimming removed 3 bases from V and 3 bases from J, with 14 bases in between. As DNA, the CDR3 is TGTGCCAGCTCACCCCCGGCAGGTTGGGACTATGGCTACACCTTC. As protein: CASSPPAGWDYGYTF.

Notes on this clone: This CDR3 is also generated by other DNA sequences in the sample. V gene TRBV25-1 combines with J gene TRBJ1-2; D uncertain. This CDR3 has 12 residues. V was trimmed by 3 bases and J by 4 bases, leaving 6 bases between them. Looked up from germline, CDR1 is MGHDK and CDR2 is SYGVNS. The CDR3 sequence is CASSDGRYGYTF. CDR3 in DNA: TGTGCCAGCAGTGACGGTCGCTATGGCTACACCTTC.

This clone has a single count. V gene TRBV9 combines with J gene TRBJ2-7; 9 bases agree with TRBD1. The CDR3 is made up of 15 amino acids. CDR1 and CDR2 from the germline V gene are SGDLS and YYNGEE. The ends lost 1 base at V and 3 bases at J; junction bases unmatched: 5. CDR3: CASSVTQGASYEQYF. Written as DNA, the CDR3 is TGTGCCAGCAGCGTAACACAGGGGGCGAGCTACGAGCAGTACTTC.

The DNA of the CDR3 is TGTGCCAGCAGCGTAGAGGCCGGGGAGCTGTTTTTT. This gives the protein CASSVEAGELFF. The chain couples TRBV9 to TRBJ2-2, with D unclear. This CDR3 comprises 12 residues. Trimming stripped 0 bases from V and 6 bases from J, with 3 bases between. CDR1 SGDLS and CDR2 YYNGEE come from the germline V gene.

This clone was seen a handful of times. V is TRBV6-4 and J is TRBJ1-5; D call uncertain. The CDR3 covers 18 residues. Trimming took off 6 bases at V and 0 bases at J, with 21 bases between the two ends. The germline V gene has CDR1 MRHNA and CDR2 SNTAGT. CDR3 sequence reads: CASRISTVARYSNQPQHF. The CDR3 DNA is TGTGCCAGCAGGATTTCAACAGTGGCGAGGTATAGCAATCAGCCCCAGCATTTT.

Worth noting for this clone: At one of its ends the junction is not consistent with the germline gene, which may arise from a read error. The chain links TRBV11-3 to TRBJ2-2; D gene uncertain. Germline lookup yields CDR1 SGHNT and CDR2 YENEEA. The CDR3 is made up of 13 amino acids. The CDR3 here is CASSLEVAGELFF. Here the CDR3 DNA reads TGTGCCAGCAGCCTAGAGGTCGCCGGGGAGCTGTTTTTT.

The V and J genes are TRBV19 and TRBJ2-3; D remains unclear. CDR3 size: 11 residues. The V gene lost 1 base and the J gene lost 6 bases, with 2 bases spanning the gap. The germline CDR1 and CDR2 sequences are LNHDA and SQIVND (reference sequence). The CDR3 spells CASSIVDTQYF. The DNA for the CDR3 is TGTGCCAGTAGTATAGTGGATACGCAGTATTTT.